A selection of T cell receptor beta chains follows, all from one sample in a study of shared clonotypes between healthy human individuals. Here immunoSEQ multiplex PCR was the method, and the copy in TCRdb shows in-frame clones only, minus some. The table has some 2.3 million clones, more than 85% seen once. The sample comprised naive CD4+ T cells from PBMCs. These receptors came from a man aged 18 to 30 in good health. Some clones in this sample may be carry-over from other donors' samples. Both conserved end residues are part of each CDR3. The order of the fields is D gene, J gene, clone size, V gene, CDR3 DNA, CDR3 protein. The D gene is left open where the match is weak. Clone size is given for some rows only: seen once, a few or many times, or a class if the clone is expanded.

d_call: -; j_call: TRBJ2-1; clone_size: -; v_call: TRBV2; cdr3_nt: TGTGCCAGCAGTGGACAGACGATCGGTAATGAGCAGTTCTTC; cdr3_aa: CASSGQTIGNEQFF
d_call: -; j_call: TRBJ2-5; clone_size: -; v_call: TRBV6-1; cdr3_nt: TGTGCCAGCAGTGGGGGGCTAGCGGAAGAGACCCAGTACTTC; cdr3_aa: CASSGGLAEETQYF
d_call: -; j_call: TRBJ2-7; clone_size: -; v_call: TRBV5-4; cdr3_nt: TGTGCCAGCAGCTCGTGGAGGCAGGGAATCTACGAGCAGTACTTC; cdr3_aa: CASSSWRQGIYEQYF
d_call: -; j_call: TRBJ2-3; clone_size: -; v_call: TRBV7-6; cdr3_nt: TGTGCCAGCAGCTTATTAAGGGGGGCAGATACGCAGTATTTT; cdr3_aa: CASSLLRGADTQYF
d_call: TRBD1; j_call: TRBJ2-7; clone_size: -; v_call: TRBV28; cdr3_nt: TGTGCCAGCAGGCCGGGACAGGCCTACGAGCAGTACTTC; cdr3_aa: CASRPGQAYEQYF
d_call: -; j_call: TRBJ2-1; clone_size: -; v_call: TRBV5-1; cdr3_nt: TGCGCCAGCAGCTTGACGTCCGGGGCCACGTGGACGCAGTTCTTC; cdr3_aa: CASSLTSGATWTQFF
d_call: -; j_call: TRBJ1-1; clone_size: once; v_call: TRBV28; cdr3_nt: TGTGCCAGCAGTTTGTTCGGGGCGGGGGACACTGAAGCTTTCTTT; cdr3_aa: CASSLFGAGDTEAFF
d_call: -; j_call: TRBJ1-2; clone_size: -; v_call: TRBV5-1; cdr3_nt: TGCGCCAGCAGCTTGGAACAGGCGTCGGGCTACACCTTC; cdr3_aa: CASSLEQASGYTF
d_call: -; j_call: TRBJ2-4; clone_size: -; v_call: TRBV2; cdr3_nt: TGTGCCAGCAGGCCTGGGACTGATCCCATTCAGTACTTC; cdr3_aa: CASRPGTDPIQYF
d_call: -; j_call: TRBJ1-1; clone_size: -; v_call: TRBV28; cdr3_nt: TGTGCCAGCAGGAGGAGGTATGGGGTGAACACTGAAGCTTTCTTT; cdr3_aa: CASRRRYGVNTEAFF
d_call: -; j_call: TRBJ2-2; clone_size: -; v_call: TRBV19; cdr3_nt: TGTGCCAGTAGTCCCCTCGGGCGGGACGTTACCGGGGAGCTGTTTTTT; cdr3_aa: CASSPLGRDVTGELFF
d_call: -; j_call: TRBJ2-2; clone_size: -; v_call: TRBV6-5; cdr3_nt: TGTGCCAGCAGTTATAGCCCCACCGGGGAGCTGTTTTTT; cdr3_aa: CASSYSPTGELFF
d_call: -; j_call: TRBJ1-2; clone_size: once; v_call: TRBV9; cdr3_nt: TGTGCCAGCAGCCCGCGCGGACGGTCCAACTCTAACTATGGCTACACCTTC; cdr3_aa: CASSPRGRSNSNYGYTF
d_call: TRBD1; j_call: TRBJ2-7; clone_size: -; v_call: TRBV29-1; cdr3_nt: TGCAGCGTTGTAAGGGGACAGGGTACGAGTGAGCAGTACTTC; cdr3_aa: CSVVRGQGTSEQYF
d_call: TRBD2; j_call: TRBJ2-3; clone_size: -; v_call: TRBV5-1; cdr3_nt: TGCGCCAGCAGCTGGATGACTAGCCTGAAGGGAGATACGCAGTATTTT; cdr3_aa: CASSWMTSLKGDTQYF
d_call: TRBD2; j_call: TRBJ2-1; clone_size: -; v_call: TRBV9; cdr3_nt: TGTGCCAGCAGCATCAGAGCGGGAAGAGGGTCCTACAATGAGCAGTTCTTC; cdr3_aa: CASSIRAGRGSYNEQFF
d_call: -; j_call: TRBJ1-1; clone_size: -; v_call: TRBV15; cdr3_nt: TGTGCCACCAGCAGAGAGGCCGGGGGCTGGGGCACTGAAGCTTTCTTT; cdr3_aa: CATSREAGGWGTEAFF
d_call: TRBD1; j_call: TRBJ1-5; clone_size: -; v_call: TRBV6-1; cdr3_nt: TGTGCCAGCATTTGGGACAGGGGAAACCAGCCCCAGCATTTT; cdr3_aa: CASIWDRGNQPQHF
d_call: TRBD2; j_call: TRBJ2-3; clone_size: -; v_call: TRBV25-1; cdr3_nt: TGTGCCACCGGCGGGAGACCGGGGAGCACAGATACGCAGTATTTT; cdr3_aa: CATGGRPGSTDTQYF
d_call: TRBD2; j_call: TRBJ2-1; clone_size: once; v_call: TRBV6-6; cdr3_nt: TGTGCCAGCAGTTACTTCGGCGGGAGGGCCTTAGATGAGCAGTTCTTC; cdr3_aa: CASSYFGGRALDEQFF
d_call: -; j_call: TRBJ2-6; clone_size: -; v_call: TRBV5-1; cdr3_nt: TGCGCCAGCAGCCCCGGGATAGCTGGGGCCAACGTCCTGACTTTC; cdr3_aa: CASSPGIAGANVLTF
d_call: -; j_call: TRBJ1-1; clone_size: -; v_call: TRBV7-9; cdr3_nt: TGTGCCAGCAGCGCCCAAACCATGGAGAACACTGAAGCTTTCTTT; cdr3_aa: CASSAQTMENTEAFF
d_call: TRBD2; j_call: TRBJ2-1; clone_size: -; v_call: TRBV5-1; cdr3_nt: TGCGCCAGCAGCGGCGGACTAGCGGGTGAGCAGTTCTTC; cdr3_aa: CASSGGLAGEQFF
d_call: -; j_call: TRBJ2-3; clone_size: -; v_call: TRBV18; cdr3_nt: TGTGCCAGCTCACCCAACTCTATTAGCACAGATACGCAGTATTTT; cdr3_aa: CASSPNSISTDTQYF
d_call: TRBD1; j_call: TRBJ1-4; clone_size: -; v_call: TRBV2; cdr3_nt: TGTGCCAGCAGTGAAAGGATTGACAGGGGATCTGAAAAACTGTTTTTT; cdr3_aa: CASSERIDRGSEKLFF
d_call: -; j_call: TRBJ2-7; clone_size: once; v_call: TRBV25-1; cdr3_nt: TGTGCCAGCAGTGTCTCATCCGAGCAGTACTTC; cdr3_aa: CASSVSSEQYF
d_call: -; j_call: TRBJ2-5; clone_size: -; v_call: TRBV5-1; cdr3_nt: TGCGCCAGCAGCTTTTCTAGGGAGACCCAGTACTTC; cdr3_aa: CASSFSRETQYF
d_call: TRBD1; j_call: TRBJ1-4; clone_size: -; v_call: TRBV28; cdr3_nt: TGTGCCAGCAACCTCGGACAGGCCGATAATGAAAAACTGTTTTTT; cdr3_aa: CASNLGQADNEKLFF
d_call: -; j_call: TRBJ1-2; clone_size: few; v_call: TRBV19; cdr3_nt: TGTGCCAGTAGTATAGATACACTTAACTATGGCTACACCTTC; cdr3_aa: CASSIDTLNYGYTF